The clone carrying this TCR beta chain showed up many times. The antigen is unknown. The entry originates in a study of CD8 T cells in ankylosing spondylitis. Broader study findings: Reportedly, disease-linked clones are significantly enriched in ankylosing spondylitis patients' matched synovial fluid. Several of the motif variants were reported before in synovial fluid and blood from reactive arthritis. A TCR beta motif made of several highly homologous variants seemed typical of ankylosing spondylitis blood.

With molecular barcodes, quantitative 5'-RACE was used to make the TCR beta libraries. TCRdb passed the 5' RACE reads through MiXCR, listing each CDR3 protein once. The repertoire holds under 400,000 distinct CDR3 sequences, with around 10% as singletons. V was trimmed by 5 bases and J by 1 base, leaving 15 bases between them. The CDR3 covers 16 residues. The sequenced sample was blood, either unsorted or a sorted T cell fraction (not recorded which). The chain has TRBV12-3 or TRBV12-4 and TRBJ1-5, with D possibly being TRBD1 (6 bases). The sequence was collected from a female donor with ankylosing spondylitis or in good health (not recorded which). The CDR3, as DNA: TGTGCCAGCAGTGTGGACAGTCTTTGGAGCAATCAGCCCCAGCATTTT. It yields the protein CASSVDSLWSNQPQHF.